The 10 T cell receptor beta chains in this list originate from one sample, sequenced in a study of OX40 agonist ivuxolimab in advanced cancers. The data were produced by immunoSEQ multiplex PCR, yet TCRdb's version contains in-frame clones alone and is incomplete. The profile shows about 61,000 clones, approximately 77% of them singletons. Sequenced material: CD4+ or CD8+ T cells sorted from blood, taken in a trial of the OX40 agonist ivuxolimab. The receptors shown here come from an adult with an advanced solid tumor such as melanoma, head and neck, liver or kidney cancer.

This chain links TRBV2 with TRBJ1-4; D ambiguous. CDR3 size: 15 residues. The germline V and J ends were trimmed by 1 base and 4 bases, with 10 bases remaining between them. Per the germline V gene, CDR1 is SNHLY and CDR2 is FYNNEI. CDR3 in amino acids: CASSEGNVNNEKLFF. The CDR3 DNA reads TGTGCCAGCAGTGAAGGCAACGTGAATAATGAAAAACTGTTTTTT.

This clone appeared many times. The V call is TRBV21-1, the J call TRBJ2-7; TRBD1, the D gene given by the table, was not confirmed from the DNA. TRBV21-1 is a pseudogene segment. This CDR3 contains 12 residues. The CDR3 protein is CASNGRAHEQYF. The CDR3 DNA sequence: TGTGCCAGCAACGGCAGGGCCCACGAGCAGTACTTC.

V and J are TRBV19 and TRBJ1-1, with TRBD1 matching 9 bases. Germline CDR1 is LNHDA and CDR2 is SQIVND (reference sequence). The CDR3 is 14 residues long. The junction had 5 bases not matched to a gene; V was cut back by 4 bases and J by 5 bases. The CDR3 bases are TGTGCCAGTAGTACGGACAGGGGCGGGACTGAAGCTTTCTTT. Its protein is CASSTDRGGTEAFF.

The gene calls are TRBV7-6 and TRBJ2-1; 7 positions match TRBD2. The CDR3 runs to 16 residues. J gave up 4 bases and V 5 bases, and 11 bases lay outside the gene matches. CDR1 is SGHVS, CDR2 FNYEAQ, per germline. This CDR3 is CASSPTFASGYNEQFF. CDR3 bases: TGTGCCAGCAGCCCCACGTTCGCTAGCGGTTACAATGAGCAGTTCTTC.

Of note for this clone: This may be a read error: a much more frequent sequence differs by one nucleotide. The CDR3 nucleotides are TGTGCCAGCAGCCCCGGTCGGAACTCCTACAATGAGCAGTTCTTC. It translates to CASSPGRNSYNEQFF. The chain has TRBV7-9 and TRBJ2-1; D not certain. Germline lookup yields CDR1 SEHNR and CDR2 FQNEAQ (reference sequence). The germline V and J ends were trimmed by 5 bases and 0 bases, with 11 bases remaining between them. CDR3 length: 15 residues.

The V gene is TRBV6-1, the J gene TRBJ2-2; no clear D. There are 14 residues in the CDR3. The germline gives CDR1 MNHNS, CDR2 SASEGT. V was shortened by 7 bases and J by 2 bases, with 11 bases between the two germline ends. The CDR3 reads CASILIPNTGELFF. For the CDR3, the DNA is TGTGCCAGCATTCTCATCCCCAACACCGGGGAGCTGTTTTTT.

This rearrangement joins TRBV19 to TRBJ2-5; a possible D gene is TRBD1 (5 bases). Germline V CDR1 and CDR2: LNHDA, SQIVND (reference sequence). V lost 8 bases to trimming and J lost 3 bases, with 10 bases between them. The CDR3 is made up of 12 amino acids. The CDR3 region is CASSDSEETQYF. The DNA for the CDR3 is TGTGCCAGTTCCGACAGTGAAGAGACCCAGTACTTC.

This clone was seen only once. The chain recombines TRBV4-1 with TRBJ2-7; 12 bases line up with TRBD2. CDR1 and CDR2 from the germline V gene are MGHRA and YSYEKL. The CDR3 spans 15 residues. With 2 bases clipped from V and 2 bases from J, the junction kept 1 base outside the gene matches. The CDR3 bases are TGCGCCAGCAGCCAACTAGCGGGAGGGCCCTACGAGCAGTACTTC. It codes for CASSQLAGGPYEQYF.

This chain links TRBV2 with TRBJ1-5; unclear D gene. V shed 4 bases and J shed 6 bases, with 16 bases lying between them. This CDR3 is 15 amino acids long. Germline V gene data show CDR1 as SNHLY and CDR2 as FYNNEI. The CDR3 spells CASSVLGEGGQPQHF. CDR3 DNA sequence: TGTGCCAGCAGTGTCTTGGGCGAGGGAGGTCAGCCCCAGCATTTT.

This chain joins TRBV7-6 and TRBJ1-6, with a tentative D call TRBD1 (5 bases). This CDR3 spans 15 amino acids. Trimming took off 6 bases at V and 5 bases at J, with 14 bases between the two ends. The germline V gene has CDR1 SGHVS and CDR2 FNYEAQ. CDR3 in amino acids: CASRGEILDNSPLHF. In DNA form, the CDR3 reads TGTGCCAGCAGGGGGGAAATTCTAGATAATTCACCCCTCCACTTT.